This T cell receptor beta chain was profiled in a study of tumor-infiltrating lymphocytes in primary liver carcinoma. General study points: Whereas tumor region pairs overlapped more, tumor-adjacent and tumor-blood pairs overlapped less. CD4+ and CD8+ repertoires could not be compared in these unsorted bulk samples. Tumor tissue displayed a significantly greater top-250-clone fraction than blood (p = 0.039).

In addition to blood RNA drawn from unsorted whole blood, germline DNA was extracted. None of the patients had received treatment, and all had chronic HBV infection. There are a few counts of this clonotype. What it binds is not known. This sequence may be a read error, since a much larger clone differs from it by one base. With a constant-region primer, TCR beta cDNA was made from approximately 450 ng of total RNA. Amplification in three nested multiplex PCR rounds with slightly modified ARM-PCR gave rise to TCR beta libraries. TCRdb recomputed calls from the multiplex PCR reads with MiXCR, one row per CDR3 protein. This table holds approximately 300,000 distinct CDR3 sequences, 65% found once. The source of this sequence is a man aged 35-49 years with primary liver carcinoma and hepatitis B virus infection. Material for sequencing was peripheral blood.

Here the CDR3 DNA reads TGTACCAGCAGCCAGGAGGGGTCAGCTTTCTTT. Its translation is CTSSQEGSAFF. The chain uses TRBV4-2 and TRBJ1-1; a weak D match, TRBD1 (5 bases). CDR1 and CDR2 from the germline V gene are LGHNA and YNFKEQ. The CDR3 spans 11 residues.